In its sample, the clone carrying this T cell receptor (beta chain) was seen a few times. Its specificity is unknown. V gave up 5 bases and J gave up 6 bases; unmatched junction bases: 7. The germline CDR1 and CDR2 sequences are SGHNT and YYREEE (reference sequence). The CDR3 contains 14 residues. Use of 60 Vbeta and 13 Jbeta primers characterized the PCR. Sequencing used immunoSEQ multiplex PCR; TCRdb keeps in-frame clones, though not all of them. This sample carries hundreds of thousands of clones, over 70% of them seen once, and the ten largest clones take approximately 0.71%. This entry comes from a study of cytomegalovirus exposure and HLA in healthy donors. Notes on the study in general: TCR association rates varied by HLA locus in a later analysis, with DRB1 highest and HLA-C lowest. What was likely a sequencing artifact was a cluster of highly shared sequence variants. At a 0.05 false discovery rate, a later analysis found around 17,000 TCR beta sequences to be associated with HLA alleles.

The chain joins TRBV5-4 to TRBJ1-1, with 10 bases fitting TRBD1. Sequencing input: PBMCs. The receptor comes from a boy under 10 years old in good health and CMV-seronegative. The CDR3 region has the DNA TGTGCCAGCAGACGCGGGACAGGGGACTCTGAAGCTTTCTTT. Protein sequence: CASRRGTGDSEAFF.